This T cell receptor beta chain originates from a study of beta chain features in type 1 diabetes. Study in general: Healthy donors, compared against patients, showed similar age, gender and cell yields. Notes on the study in general: PCR might favor shorter templates, equally in patients and controls. TCRB CDR3s from Type 1 diabetes patients were moderately but significantly shorter in all four CD4+ subsets.

This CDR3 has 16 residues. The germline V gene has CDR1 LGHNA and CDR2 YNFKEQ. J was trimmed by 1 base and V by 2 bases; bases with no gene match: 4. Concerning this clone: The antigen is undetermined.

Sequenced material consisted of expressed TCRB transcripts (all of the isolated RNA was reverse transcribed). Read counts averaged roughly 4 million for samples of naive, central memory and regulatory T cells. Here immunoSEQ multiplex PCR was the method, and the copy in TCRdb shows in-frame clones only, minus some. The sample holds 850,000 to 900,000 clones, about a sixth seen once. This receptor was taken from a woman aged 18-29 years in good health. The rearrangement uses TRBV4-2 and TRBJ2-3, with TRBD1 identical over 9 bases. Sequences were obtained from naive CD4+ T cells from blood. CDR3: CASSQSTGGRTDTQYF. The DNA of the CDR3 is TGTGCCAGCAGCCAATCAACAGGGGGCCGCACAGATACGCAGTATTTT.